The clone carrying this T cell receptor beta chain has just a few counts. Its antigen is still unknown. The CDR3 length is 14 residues. Trimming took off 2 bases at V and 2 bases at J, with 10 bases between the two ends. Germline CDR1 SGDLS, CDR2 YYNGEE. The sample is drawn from a study of T cells in Graves' hyperthyroidism and ophthalmopathy. On the basis of clinical symptoms, serum thyroxine and TRAb, thyroid ultrasound and orbital computed tomography, diagnoses were made. Findings and caveats of the study: Ophthalmopathy was identified by the model a median roughly 6.5 months ahead of onset.

Using RNA transcripts as the source, TCR beta CDR3 regions were amplified. Initially, a first-round RT-PCR of the TCR CDR3 employed the HTBI primer set. Via MiXCR, TCRdb re-called the multiplex PCR reads, giving one row per CDR3 protein. The sample lists approximately 600,000 distinct CDR3 sequences, roughly 20% occurring once. Sequencing input: blood. The source is a man aged 25 to 40 with Graves' ophthalmopathy. The gene calls are TRBV9 and TRBJ2-5; D tentatively reads TRBD1 or TRBD2 (5 bases each). Here the CDR3 reads CASSVRGLQETQYF. CDR3 DNA: TGTGCCAGCAGCGTCCGGGGCCTACAAGAGACCCAGTACTTC.